In its sample, the clone carrying this T cell receptor (beta chain) was seen once. Trimming removed 2 bases from V and 5 bases from J, with 6 bases in between. From germline, CDR1 is MNHEY and CDR2 SMNVEV (reference sequence). The CDR3 extends over 12 amino acids. The sample originates from a study of shared clonotypes between healthy human individuals. Only in-frame clones appear in the TCRdb table, and some are missing; sequencing was by immunoSEQ multiplex PCR. The sample gives approximately 530,000 clones, around 95% of which show up once; approximately 0.067% is in the top ten. Specimen: naive CD4+ T cells sorted from blood. Subset here: CD45RA+ positively selected. V and J are TRBV27 and TRBJ2-5; D is undetermined. The receptor comes from a woman under 40 in good health. This CDR3 is CASSLLEETQYF. The CDR3 nucleotides are TGTGCCAGCAGTTTACTGGAGGAGACCCAGTACTTC.